This entry concerns a single T cell receptor beta chain. The protocol was immunoSEQ multiplex PCR, while the TCRdb copy is restricted to in-frame clones and leaves out a portion. This sample yields some 720,000 clones, of which around nine tenths are seen a single time; 0.0095% to 0.012% belongs to the top ten. The source of the sample is a study of shared T cell receptors in the human thymus. The V end lost 6 bases, the J end lost 3 bases, and 15 bases lay between the germline ends. Germline V gene data show CDR1 as GTSNPN and CDR2 as SVGIG (reference sequence). The CDR3 sequence is 13 residues long. This sample was also put to use in a study of human thymus T cells. In that study: Thymic resections from corrective heart surgery supplied the tissue.

The clonotype originates from a boy under three years old with a congenital heart defect. The sequencing sample was made of thymocytes. The gene calls are TRBV30 and TRBJ2-7; TRBD2 might be the D (6 bases). The CDR3 region has the DNA TGTGCCTGTAGCGGACGGGTGCACTACGAGCAGTACTTC. Translated, it gives CACSGRVHYEQYF.